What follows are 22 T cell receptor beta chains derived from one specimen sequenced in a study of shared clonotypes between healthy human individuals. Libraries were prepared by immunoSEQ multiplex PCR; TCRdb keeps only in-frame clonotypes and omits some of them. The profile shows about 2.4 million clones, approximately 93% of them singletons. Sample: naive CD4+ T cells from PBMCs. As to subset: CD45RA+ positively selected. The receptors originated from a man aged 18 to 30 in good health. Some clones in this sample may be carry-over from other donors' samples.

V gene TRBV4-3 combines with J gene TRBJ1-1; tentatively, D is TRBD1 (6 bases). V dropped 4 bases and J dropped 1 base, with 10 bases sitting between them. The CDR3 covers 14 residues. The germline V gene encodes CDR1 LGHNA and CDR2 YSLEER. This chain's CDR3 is CASSREDRNTEAFF. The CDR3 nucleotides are TGCGCCAGCAGCCGAGAGGACAGGAACACTGAAGCTTTCTTT.

The CDR3: CASSRGMEGTEAFF. In nucleotides, the CDR3 is TGTGCCAGCTCAAGGGGAATGGAGGGCACTGAAGCTTTCTTT. V usage is TRBV18 and J usage is TRBJ1-1, with D perhaps TRBD1 (5 bases). V was trimmed by 5 bases and J by 4 bases, leaving 14 bases between them. Germline V gene lookup returns CDR1 KGHSH and CDR2 LQKENI. CDR3 length: 14 residues.

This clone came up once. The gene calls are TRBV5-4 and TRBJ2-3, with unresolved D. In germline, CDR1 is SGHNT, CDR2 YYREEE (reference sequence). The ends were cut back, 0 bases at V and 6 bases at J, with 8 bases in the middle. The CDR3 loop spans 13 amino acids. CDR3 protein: CASSLDVRDTQYF. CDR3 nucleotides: TGTGCCAGCAGCTTGGATGTCCGGGATACGCAGTATTTT.

CDR3 nucleotide sequence: TGTGCCATCAGTCTTTACGGGACACCGACTAACTACGAGCAGTACTTC. Encoded protein: CAISLYGTPTNYEQYF. The chain is built from TRBV10-3 and TRBJ2-7; a weak D match, TRBD1 (6 bases). CDR1 and CDR2 from the germline V gene are ENHRY and SYGVKD. Trimming pared 5 bases from V and 3 bases from J, leaving 20 bases between. This CDR3 contains 16 residues.

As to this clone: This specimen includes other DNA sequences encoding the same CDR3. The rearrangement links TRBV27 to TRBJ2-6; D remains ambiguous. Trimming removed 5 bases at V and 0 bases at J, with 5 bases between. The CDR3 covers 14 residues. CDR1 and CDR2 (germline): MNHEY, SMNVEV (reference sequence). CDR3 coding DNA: TGTGCCAGCAGTCTCTACTCTGGGGCCAACGTCCTGACTTTC. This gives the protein CASSLYSGANVLTF.

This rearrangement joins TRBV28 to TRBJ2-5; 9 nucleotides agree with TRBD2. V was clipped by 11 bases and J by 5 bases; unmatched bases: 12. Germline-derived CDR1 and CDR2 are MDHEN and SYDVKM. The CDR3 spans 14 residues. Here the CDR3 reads CAHRAGGPLETQYF. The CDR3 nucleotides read TGTGCCCATCGGGCGGGAGGGCCCCTTGAGACCCAGTACTTC.

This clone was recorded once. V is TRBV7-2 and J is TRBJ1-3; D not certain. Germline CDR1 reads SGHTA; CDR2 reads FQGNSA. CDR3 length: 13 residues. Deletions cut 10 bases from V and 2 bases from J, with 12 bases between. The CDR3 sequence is CATRLAAGNTIYF. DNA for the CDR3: TGTGCCACCCGACTAGCGGCTGGAAACACCATATATTTT.

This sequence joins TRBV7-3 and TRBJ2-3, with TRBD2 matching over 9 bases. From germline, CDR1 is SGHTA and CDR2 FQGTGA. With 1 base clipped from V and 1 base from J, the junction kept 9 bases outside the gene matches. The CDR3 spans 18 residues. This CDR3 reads CASSLSVVQREGTDTQYF. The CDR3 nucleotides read TGTGCCAGCAGCTTAAGCGTGGTGCAGCGGGAGGGCACAGATACGCAGTATTTT.

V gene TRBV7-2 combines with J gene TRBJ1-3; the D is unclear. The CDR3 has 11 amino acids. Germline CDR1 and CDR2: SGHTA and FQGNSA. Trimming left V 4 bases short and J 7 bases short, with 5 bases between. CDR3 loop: CASSSRNTIYF. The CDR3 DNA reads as TGTGCCAGCAGCTCAAGGAACACCATATATTTT.

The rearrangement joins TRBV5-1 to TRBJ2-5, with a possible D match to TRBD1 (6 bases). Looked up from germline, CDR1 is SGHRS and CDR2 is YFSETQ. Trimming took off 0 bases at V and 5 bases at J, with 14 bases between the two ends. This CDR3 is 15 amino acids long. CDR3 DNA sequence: TGCGCCAGCAGCTTGGCCATTGGGGGCGGGGAGACCCAGTACTTC. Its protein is CASSLAIGGGETQYF.

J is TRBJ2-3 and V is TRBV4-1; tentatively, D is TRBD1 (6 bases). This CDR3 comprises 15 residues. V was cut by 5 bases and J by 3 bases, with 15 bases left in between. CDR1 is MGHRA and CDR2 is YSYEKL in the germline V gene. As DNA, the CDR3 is TGCGCCAGCAGCTCGGACAGACCCTTAACAGATACGCAGTATTTT. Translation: CASSSDRPLTDTQYF.

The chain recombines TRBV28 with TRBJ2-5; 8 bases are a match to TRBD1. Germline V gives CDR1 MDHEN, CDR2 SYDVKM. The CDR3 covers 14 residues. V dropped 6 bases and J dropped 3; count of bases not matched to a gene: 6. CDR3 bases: TGTGCCAGCAGGACCCAGGGGGCGAAAGAGACCCAGTACTTC. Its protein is CASRTQGAKETQYF.

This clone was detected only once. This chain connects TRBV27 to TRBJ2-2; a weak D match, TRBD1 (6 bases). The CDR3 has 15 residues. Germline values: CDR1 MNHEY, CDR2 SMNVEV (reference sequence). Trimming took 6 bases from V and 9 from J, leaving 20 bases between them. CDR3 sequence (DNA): TGTGCCAGCAGACTAGAGGGGACATTCGCCCGGGAGCTGTTTTTT. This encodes CASRLEGTFARELFF.

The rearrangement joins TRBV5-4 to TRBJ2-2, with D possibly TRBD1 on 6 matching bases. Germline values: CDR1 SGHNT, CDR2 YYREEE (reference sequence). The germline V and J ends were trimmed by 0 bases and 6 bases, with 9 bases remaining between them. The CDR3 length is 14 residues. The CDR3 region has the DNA TGTGCCAGCAGCTTGGAACAGGGAGCCGGGGAGCTGTTTTTT. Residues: CASSLEQGAGELFF.

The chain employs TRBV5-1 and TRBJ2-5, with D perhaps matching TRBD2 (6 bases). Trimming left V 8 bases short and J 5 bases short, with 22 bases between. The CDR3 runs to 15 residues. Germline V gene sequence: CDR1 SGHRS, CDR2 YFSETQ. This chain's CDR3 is CASQAGWMAGETQYF. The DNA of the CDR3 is TGCGCCAGTCAGGCGGGGTGGATGGCCGGGGAGACCCAGTACTTC.

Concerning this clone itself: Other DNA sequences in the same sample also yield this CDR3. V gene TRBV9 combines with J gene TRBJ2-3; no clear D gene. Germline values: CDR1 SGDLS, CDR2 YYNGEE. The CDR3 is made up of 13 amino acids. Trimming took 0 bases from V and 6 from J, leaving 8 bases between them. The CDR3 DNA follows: TGTGCCAGCAGCGTAGACCCGCGGGATACGCAGTATTTT. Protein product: CASSVDPRDTQYF.

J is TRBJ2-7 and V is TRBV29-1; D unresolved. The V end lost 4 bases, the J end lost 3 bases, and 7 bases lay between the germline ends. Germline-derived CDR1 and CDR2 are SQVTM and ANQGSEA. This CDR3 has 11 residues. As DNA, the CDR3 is TGCAGCGTTGTCTCCCACTACGAGCAGTACTTC. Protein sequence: CSVVSHYEQYF.

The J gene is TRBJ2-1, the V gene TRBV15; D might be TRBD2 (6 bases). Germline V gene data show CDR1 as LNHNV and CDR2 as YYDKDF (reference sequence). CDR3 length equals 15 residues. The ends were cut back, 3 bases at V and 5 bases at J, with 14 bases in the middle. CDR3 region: CATSSAGTGNNEQFF. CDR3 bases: TGTGCCACCAGCAGTGCCGGGACTGGGAACAATGAGCAGTTCTTC.

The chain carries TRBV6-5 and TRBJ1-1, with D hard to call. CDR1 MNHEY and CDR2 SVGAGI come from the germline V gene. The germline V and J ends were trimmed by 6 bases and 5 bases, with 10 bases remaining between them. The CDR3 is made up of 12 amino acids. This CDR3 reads CASRPEWTEAFF. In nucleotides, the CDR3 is TGTGCCAGCAGGCCAGAGTGGACTGAAGCTTTCTTT.

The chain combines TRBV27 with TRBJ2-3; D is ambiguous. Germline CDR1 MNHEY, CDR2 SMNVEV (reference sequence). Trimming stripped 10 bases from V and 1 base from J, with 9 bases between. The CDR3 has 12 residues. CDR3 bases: TGTGCCACCCGACGGGGCACAGATACGCAGTATTTT. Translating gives CATRRGTDTQYF.

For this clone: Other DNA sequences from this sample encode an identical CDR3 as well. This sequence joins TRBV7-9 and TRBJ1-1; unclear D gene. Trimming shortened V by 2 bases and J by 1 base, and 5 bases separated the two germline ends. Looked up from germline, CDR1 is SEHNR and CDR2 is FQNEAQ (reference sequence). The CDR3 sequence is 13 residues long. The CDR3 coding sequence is TGTGCCAGCAGCTTAAACAGGAACACTGAAGCTTTCTTT. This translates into CASSLNRNTEAFF.

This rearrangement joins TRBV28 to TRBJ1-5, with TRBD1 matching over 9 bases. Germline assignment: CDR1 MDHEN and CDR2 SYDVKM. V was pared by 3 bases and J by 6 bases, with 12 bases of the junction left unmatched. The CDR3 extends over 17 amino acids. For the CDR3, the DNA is TGTGCCAGCAGTTTGGCGACCGGGACAGGGAGAAGTCAGCCCCAGCATTTT. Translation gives CASSLATGTGRSQPQHF.